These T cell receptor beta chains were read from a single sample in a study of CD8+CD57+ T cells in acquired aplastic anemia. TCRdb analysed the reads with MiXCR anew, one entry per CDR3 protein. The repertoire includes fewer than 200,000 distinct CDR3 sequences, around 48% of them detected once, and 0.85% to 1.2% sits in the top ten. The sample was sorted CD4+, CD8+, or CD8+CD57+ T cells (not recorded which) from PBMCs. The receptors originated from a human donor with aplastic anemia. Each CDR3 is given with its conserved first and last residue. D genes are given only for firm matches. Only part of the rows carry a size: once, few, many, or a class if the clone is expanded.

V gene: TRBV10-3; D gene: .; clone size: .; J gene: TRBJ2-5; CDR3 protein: CATRGAGAGGETQYF; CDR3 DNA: TGTGCCACACGAGGTGCGGGGGCTGGGGGAGAGACCCAGTACTTC
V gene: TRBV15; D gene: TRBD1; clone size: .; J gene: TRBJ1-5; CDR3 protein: CATRRDSGVGNQPQHF; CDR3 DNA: TGTGCCACCAGAAGGGACAGCGGTGTGGGCAATCAGCCCCAGCATTTT
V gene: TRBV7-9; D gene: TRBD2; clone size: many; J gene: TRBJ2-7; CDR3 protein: CASSTFGGVRSYEQYF; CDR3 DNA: TGTGCCAGCAGTACGTTTGGGGGGGTTCGAAGCTACGAGCAGTACTTC
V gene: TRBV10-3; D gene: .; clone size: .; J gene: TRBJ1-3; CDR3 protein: CASSYYAGNTIYF; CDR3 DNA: TGTGCCAGCAGTTACTACGCTGGAAACACCATATATTTT
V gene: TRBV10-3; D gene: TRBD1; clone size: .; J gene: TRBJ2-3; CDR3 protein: CAISPGQGAIDTQYF; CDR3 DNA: TGTGCCATCAGTCCGGGACAGGGGGCCATAGATACGCAGTATTTT
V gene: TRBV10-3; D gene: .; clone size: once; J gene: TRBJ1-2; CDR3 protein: CAIGPEGGYTF; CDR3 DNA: TGTGCCATCGGGCCGGAGGGCGGCTACACCTTC
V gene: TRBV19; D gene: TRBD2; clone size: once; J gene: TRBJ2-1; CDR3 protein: CAGSWGTSVGNEQFF; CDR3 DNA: TGTGCCGGTAGTTGGGGGACTAGCGTCGGCAATGAGCAGTTCTTC
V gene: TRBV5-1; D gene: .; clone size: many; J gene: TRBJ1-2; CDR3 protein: CASSLAGAGTYGYTF; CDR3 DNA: TGCGCCAGCAGCCTGGCGGGGGCAGGGACCTATGGCTACACCTTC
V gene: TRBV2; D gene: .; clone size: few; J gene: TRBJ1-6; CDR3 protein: CASSPRQANSPLHF; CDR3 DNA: TGTGCCAGCAGTCCTAGACAGGCTAATTCACCCCTCCACTTT
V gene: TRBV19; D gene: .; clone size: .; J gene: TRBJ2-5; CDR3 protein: CASSIRETQYF; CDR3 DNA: TGTGCCAGTAGTATCCGGGAGACCCAGTACTTC
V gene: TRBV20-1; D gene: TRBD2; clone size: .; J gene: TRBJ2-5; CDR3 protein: CSSMAGGVGTQYF; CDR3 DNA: TGCAGCTCTATGGCGGGGGGTGTGGGGACCCAGTACTTC
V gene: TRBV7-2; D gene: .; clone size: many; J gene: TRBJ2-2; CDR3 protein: CASLSWTANTGELFF; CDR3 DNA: TGTGCCAGCCTCAGCTGGACAGCGAACACCGGGGAGCTGTTTTTT
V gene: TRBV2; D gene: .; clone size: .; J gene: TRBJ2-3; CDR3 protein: CASSEATDTQYF; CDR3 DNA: TGTGCCAGCAGTGAGGCGACAGATACGCAGTATTTT
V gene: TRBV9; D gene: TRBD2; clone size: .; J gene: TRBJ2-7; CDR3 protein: CASSTGLAGAFTYEQYF; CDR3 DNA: TGTGCCAGCAGCACCGGACTAGCGGGAGCATTTACCTACGAGCAGTACTTC
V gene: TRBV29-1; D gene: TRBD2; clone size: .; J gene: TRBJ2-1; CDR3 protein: CSPLAGGLGQEQFF; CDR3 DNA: TGCAGCCCCCTGGCGGGGGGGCTAGGTCAGGAGCAGTTCTTC
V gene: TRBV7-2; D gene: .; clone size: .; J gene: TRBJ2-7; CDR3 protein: CASSLRQASYEQYF; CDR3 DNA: TGTGCCAGCAGCTTAAGGCAGGCCTCCTACGAGCAGTACTTC
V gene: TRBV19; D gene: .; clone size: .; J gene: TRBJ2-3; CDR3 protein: CASSESRGGTDTQYF; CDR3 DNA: TGTGCCAGCAGTGAATCCAGGGGAGGCACAGATACGCAGTATTTT
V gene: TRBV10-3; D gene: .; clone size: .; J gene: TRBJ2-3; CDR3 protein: CASGRGGGAGTDTQYF; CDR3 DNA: TGTGCCAGCGGGCGGGGTGGGGGGGCCGGCACAGATACGCAGTATTTT
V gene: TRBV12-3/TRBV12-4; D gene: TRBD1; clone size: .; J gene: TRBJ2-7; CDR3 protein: CASTLGTGLREQYF; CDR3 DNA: TGTGCCAGCACCTTGGGGACAGGGTTAAGGGAGCAGTACTTC
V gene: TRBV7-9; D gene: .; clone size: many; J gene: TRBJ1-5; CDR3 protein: CASSLALGGSVNQPQHF; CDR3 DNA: TGTGCCAGCAGCTTAGCGCTCGGGGGGTCGGTCAATCAGCCCCAGCATTTT
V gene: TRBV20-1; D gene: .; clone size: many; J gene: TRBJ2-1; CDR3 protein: CSARGPGAPYNEQFF; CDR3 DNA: TGCAGTGCTAGAGGTCCCGGTGCCCCCTACAATGAGCAGTTCTTC
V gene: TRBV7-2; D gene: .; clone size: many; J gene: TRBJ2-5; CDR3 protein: CASNSGKETQYF; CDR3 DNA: TGTGCCAGCAACTCAGGGAAAGAGACCCAGTACTTC
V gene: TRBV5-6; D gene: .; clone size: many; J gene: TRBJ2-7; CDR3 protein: CASSTTSEQYF; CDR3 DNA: TGTGCCAGCAGCACGACTAGCGAGCAGTACTTC
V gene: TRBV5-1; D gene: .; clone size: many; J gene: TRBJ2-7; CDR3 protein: CASSLIGGDFVLEQYF; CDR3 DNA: TGCGCCAGCAGCTTGATAGGGGGGGATTTCGTCCTCGAGCAGTACTTC
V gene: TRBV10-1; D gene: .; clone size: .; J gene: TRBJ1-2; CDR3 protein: CASIEGVRGYTF; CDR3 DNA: TGCGCCAGCATTGAGGGGGTAAGAGGCTACACCTTC
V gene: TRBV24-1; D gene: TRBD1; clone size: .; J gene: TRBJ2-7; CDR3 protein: CATSDSPDRYYEQYF; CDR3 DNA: TGTGCCACCAGTGATTCCCCGGACAGGTACTACGAGCAGTACTTC
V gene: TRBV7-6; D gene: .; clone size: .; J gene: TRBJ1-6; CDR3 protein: CASSLSLGPSPLHF; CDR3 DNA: TGTGCCAGCAGCTTATCTCTCGGCCCTTCACCCCTCCACTTT
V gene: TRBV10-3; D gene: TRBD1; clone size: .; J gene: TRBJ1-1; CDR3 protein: CTISSGTGRMSTEAFF; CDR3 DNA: TGTACCATCTCGTCCGGGACAGGGCGTATGAGCACTGAAGCTTTCTTT
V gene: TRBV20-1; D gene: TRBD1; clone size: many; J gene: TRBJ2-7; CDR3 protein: CSARGGGVYEQYF; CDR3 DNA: TGCAGTGCTAGAGGAGGGGGCGTCTACGAGCAGTACTTC
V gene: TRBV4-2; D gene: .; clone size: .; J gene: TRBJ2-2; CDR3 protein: CASSQPDRSNTGELFF; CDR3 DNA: TGTGCCAGCAGCCAGCCGGACAGATCGAACACCGGGGAGCTGTTTTTT
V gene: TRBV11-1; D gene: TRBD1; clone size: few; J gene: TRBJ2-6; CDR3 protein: CASSPQTGGIGSGANVLTF; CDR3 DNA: TGTGCCAGCAGCCCCCAGACAGGGGGTATTGGCTCTGGGGCCAACGTCCTGACTTTC
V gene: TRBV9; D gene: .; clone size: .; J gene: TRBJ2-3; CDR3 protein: CASSPDSGSRTDTQYF; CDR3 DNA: TGTGCCAGCAGCCCCGATTCGGGGAGTAGGACAGATACGCAGTATTTT
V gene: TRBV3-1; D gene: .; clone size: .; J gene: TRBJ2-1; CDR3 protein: CASSQAAGTYNEQFF; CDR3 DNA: TGTGCCAGCAGCCAAGCGGCAGGTACCTACAATGAGCAGTTCTTC
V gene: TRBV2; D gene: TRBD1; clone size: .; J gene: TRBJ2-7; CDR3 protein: CASSDGIQGNNEQYF; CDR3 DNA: TGTGCCAGCAGTGATGGAATACAGGGGAACAACGAGCAGTACTTC
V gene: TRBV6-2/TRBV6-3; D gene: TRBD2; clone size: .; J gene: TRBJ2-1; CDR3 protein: CAGSYFGGYSYNEQFF; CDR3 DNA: TGTGCCGGCAGTTATTTCGGGGGGTACTCCTACAATGAGCAGTTCTTC
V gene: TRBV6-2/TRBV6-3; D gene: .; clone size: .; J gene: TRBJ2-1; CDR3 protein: CASRNGQYNEQFF; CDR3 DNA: TGTGCCAGCAGGAATGGCCAATACAATGAGCAGTTCTTC
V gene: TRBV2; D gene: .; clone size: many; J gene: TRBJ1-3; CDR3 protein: CASSVLGTGNTIYF; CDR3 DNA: TGTGCCAGCAGCGTCCTCGGCACTGGAAACACCATATATTTT
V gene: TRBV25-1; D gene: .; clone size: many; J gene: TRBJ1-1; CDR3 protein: CASSESVRGHTEAFF; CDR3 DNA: TGTGCCAGCAGTGAATCTGTCAGGGGACACACTGAAGCTTTCTTT
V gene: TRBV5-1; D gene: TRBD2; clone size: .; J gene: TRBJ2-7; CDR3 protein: CASTPSTSGRFEQYF; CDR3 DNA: TGCGCCAGCACACCCTCGACTAGCGGGAGATTCGAGCAGTACTTC
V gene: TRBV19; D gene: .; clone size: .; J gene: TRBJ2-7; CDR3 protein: CASSIDSAGRYEQYF; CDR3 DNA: TGTGCCAGTAGTATAGATTCTGCGGGCAGATACGAGCAGTACTTC
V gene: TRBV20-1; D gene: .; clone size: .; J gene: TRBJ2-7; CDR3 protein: CSAYDSSYEQYF; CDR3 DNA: TGCAGTGCCTACGACAGCTCCTACGAGCAGTACTTC
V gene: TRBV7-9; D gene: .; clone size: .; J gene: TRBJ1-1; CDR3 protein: CASSSGPASAFF; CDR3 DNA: TGTGCCAGCAGCTCTGGACCGGCATCTGCTTTCTTT
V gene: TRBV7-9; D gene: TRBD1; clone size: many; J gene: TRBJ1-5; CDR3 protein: CASSSTRQGEIQPQHF; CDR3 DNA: TGTGCCAGCAGCTCGACTAGACAGGGGGAAATTCAGCCCCAGCATTTT
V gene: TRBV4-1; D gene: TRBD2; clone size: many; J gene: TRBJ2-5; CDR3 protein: CASSQGEAGGLGETQYF; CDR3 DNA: TGCGCCAGCAGCCAAGGAGAAGCGGGGGGGCTGGGGGAGACCCAGTACTTC
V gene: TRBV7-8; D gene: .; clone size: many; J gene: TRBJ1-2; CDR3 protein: CASSLQGPYGYTF; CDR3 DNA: TGTGCCAGCAGCCTCCAGGGACCCTATGGCTACACCTTC
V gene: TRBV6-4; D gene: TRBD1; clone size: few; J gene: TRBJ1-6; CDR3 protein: CASSEDGTDDSPLHF; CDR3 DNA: TGTGCCAGCAGTGAAGATGGGACAGATGATTCACCCCTCCACTTT
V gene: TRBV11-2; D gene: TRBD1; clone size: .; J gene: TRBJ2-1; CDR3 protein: CASSSDRARRDNEQFF; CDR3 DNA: TGTGCCAGCAGCTCGGACAGGGCGCGTCGGGACAATGAGCAGTTCTTC
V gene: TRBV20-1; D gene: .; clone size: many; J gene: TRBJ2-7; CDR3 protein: CSAKEDEQYF; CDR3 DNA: TGCAGTGCTAAAGAAGACGAGCAGTACTTC
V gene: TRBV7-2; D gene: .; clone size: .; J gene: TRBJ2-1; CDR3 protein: CASSTGRGGEQFF; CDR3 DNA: TGTGCCAGCAGCACCGGACGGGGCGGTGAGCAGTTCTTC
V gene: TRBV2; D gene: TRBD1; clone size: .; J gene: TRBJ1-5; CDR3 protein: CASSVSPPGQTYNQPQHF; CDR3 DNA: TGTGCCAGCAGTGTATCACCCCCGGGACAGACTTACAATCAGCCCCAGCATTTT
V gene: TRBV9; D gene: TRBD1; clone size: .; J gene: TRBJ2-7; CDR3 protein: CASSPRDRGSYEQYF; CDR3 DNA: TGTGCCAGCAGCCCCAGGGACAGGGGCTCCTACGAGCAGTACTTC
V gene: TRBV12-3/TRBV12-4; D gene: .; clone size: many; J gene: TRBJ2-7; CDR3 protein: CASASGHTYEQYF; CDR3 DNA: TGTGCCAGTGCTTCGGGGCATACCTACGAGCAGTACTTC
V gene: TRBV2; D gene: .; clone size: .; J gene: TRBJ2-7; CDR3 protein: CASSVRQEVPYF; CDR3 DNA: TGTGCCAGCAGTGTACGACAGGAAGTCCCCTACTTC
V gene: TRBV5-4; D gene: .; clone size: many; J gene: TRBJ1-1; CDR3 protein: CASSRDGFEAFF; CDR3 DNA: TGTGCCAGTTCCCGGGACGGATTTGAAGCTTTCTTT
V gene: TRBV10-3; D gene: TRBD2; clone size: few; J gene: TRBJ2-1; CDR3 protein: CAITSLAGPDNEQFF; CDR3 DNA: TGTGCCATCACCTCCCTAGCGGGCCCCGACAATGAGCAGTTCTTC
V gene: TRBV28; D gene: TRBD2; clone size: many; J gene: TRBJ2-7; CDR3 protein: CASSPAGEGASYEQYF; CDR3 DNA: TGTGCCAGCAGTCCCGCTGGGGAGGGCGCCTCCTACGAGCAGTACTTC
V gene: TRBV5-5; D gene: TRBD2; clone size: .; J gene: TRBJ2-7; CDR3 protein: CASSSTSGAYEQYF; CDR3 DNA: TGTGCCAGCAGCTCGACTAGCGGGGCGTACGAGCAGTACTTC
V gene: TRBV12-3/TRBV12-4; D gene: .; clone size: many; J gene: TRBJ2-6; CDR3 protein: CASSLGASGANVLTF; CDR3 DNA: TGTGCCAGCAGCTTAGGGGCCTCTGGGGCCAACGTCCTGACTTTC
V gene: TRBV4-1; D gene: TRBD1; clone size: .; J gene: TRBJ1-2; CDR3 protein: CASSQGQQGNYGYTF; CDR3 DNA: TGCGCCAGCAGCCAAGGGCAACAGGGGAACTATGGCTACACCTTC